The rows below give T cell receptor beta chains drawn from one sample of a study of OX40 agonist ivuxolimab in advanced cancers. Assay: immunoSEQ multiplex PCR; the TCRdb copy retains only in-frame clones and omits some. In the table there are 66,000 or so clones, 75% to 80% of which are singletons. The input for sequencing was CD4+ or CD8+ T cells sorted from blood, taken in a trial of the OX40 agonist ivuxolimab. The receptors shown here come from an adult with an advanced solid tumor such as melanoma, head and neck, liver or kidney cancer. CDR3s include the opening cysteine and the closing phenylalanine or tryptophan. Each record gives: J gene, V gene, CDR3 protein.

J: TRBJ2-7; V: TRBV9; CDR3: CASSVAGTSGEWQYF
J: TRBJ1-2; V: TRBV6-5; CDR3: CASSYSYRVYYGYTF
J: TRBJ2-1; V: TRBV19; CDR3: CASSALGTDSYNEQFF
J: TRBJ1-2; V: TRBV6-6; CDR3: CASTRDRVVGYTF
J: TRBJ1-2; V: TRBV10-1; CDR3: CASTEGGTGPNYGYTF
J: TRBJ2-4; V: TRBV5-1; CDR3: CASSLGEQDIQYF
J: TRBJ2-5; V: TRBV5-1; CDR3: CASSPGLASPGTQYF
J: TRBJ2-3; V: TRBV5-4; CDR3: CASSAGQGGGTDTQYF
J: TRBJ2-2; V: TRBV5-4; CDR3: CASSLAPRLTNTGELFF
J: TRBJ1-1; V: TRBV4-1; CDR3: CASSQAGQRNTEAFF
J: TRBJ2-5; V: TRBV9; CDR3: CASSSGVGFETQYF
J: TRBJ2-6; V: TRBV4-1; CDR3: CASSQAGANVLTF
J: TRBJ2-1; V: TRBV5-1; CDR3: CASSLATEYNEQFF
J: TRBJ1-2; V: TRBV19; CDR3: CASSISQGGNYGGYTF
J: TRBJ2-7; V: TRBV5-1; CDR3: CASSVATGTSYEQYF
J: TRBJ1-2; V: TRBV5-6; CDR3: CASSFRAYGYTF
J: TRBJ2-1; V: TRBV2; CDR3: CASRETTSSYNEQFF
J: TRBJ1-2; V: TRBV7-8; CDR3: CASSLEEGYYGYTF
J: TRBJ2-2; V: TRBV10-2; CDR3: CASSVAPNTGELFF
J: TRBJ1-5; V: TRBV23-1; CDR3: CASSHPGARQPQHF
J: TRBJ2-3; V: TRBV5-4; CDR3: CASSSGLAGTDTQYF
J: TRBJ1-1; V: TRBV6-5; CDR3: CASSYEGSQAFF
J: TRBJ1-1; V: TRBV21-1; CDR3: CASRYNVATIRTEAFF
J: TRBJ2-2; V: TRBV19; CDR3: CASSWATGELFF
J: TRBJ2-5; V: TRBV6-6; CDR3: CASSYQQTGKGETQYF
J: TRBJ1-5; V: TRBV15; CDR3: CATSRVSQGTQPQHF
J: TRBJ2-3; V: TRBV2; CDR3: CASSARGTVTDTQYF
J: TRBJ2-2; V: TRBV14; CDR3: CASSQLAPVDTGELFF
J: TRBJ1-1; V: TRBV29-1; CDR3: CSVHSSMNTEAFF
J: TRBJ1-1; V: TRBV2; CDR3: CASSGTGVEAFF
J: TRBJ1-2; V: TRBV5-2; CDR3: CASKYDRKTYGYTF
J: TRBJ1-2; V: TRBV11-2; CDR3: CASSLDAGPGYGYTF
J: TRBJ1-5; V: TRBV6-1; CDR3: CASSVSVNQPQHF
J: TRBJ2-3; V: TRBV5-4; CDR3: CASSLEPSTDTQYF
J: TRBJ2-1; V: TRBV28; CDR3: CASSLLSSSYNEQFF
J: TRBJ2-7; V: TRBV2; CDR3: CASKSRVNYEQYF
J: TRBJ2-1; V: TRBV6-6; CDR3: CASGASSYNEQFF
J: TRBJ1-5; V: TRBV27; CDR3: CASKEGTGLTRDNQPQHF
J: TRBJ2-1; V: TRBV6-5; CDR3: CASKASGGTKQFF
J: TRBJ2-7; V: TRBV2; CDR3: CASKKTSGRLQYEQYF
J: TRBJ2-3; V: TRBV4-1; CDR3: CASSRLPRGWGADTQYF
J: TRBJ2-7; V: TRBV5-5; CDR3: CASSRQGWYEQYF
J: TRBJ2-2; V: TRBV11-3; CDR3: CASSLEGNTGELFF
J: TRBJ2-3; V: TRBV6-4; CDR3: CASRAGLTDTQYF
J: TRBJ1-1; V: TRBV28; CDR3: CASSSAPGQNTEAFF
J: TRBJ2-2; V: TRBV6-1; CDR3: CASSPMSWGTGELFF
J: TRBJ1-2; V: TRBV29-1; CDR3: CSVEGTVKGYTF
J: TRBJ2-3; V: TRBV2; CDR3: CASSREDLSGTDTQYF
J: TRBJ1-1; V: TRBV4-2; CDR3: CASSHMTAPDTEAFF
J: TRBJ1-1; V: TRBV6-1; CDR3: CASSDGGYTEAFF
J: TRBJ1-3; V: TRBV28; CDR3: CASSSTGSGNTIYF
J: TRBJ2-2; V: TRBV7-3; CDR3: CASSPARDFTGELFF
J: TRBJ1-5; V: TRBV5-1; CDR3: CASSTGQGGNQPQHF
J: TRBJ1-5; V: TRBV5-5; CDR3: CASSLEGGGHQPQHF
J: TRBJ1-6; V: TRBV9; CDR3: CASSVGGGGIDNSPLHF
J: TRBJ1-5; V: TRBV30; CDR3: CAWSETDRGLQPQHF
J: TRBJ2-5; V: TRBV6-6; CDR3: CASSFDGPGGETQYF
J: TRBJ2-7; V: TRBV2; CDR3: CASSAMSYEQYF
J: TRBJ2-1; V: TRBV6-6; CDR3: CASNAGLAGEREQFF
J: TRBJ2-7; V: TRBV30; CDR3: CAWSGGTATSYEQYF